This TCR beta chain derives from a study of cytomegalovirus exposure and HLA in healthy donors. Study-level points and caveats: In a later analysis, TCR beta V- and J-gene trimming showed a link to a missense DCLRE1C variant. CMV serostatus was the sole immune exposure data available. Follow-up analysis seemed to connect common viral pathogens with several of the most significant clusters identified.

A multiplex PCR was run with 60 Vbeta primers and 13 Jbeta primers. The data were produced by immunoSEQ multiplex PCR, yet TCRdb's version contains in-frame clones alone and is incomplete. The sample's table shows approximately 150,000 clones. Concerning this clone itself: Its antigen is not identified.

V was pared by 2 bases and J by 5 bases, with 13 bases between. The CDR3 runs 14 residues. In germline, CDR1 is LGHNA, CDR2 YSLEER. J is TRBJ2-7 and V is TRBV4-3; D gene ambiguous. Sequencing was carried out using PBMCs. The TCR comes from a male donor in good health and CMV-seronegative. CDR3 nucleotides: TGCGCCAGCAGCCAACGCCTAGATTACAACGAGCAGTACTTC. Translating gives CASSQRLDYNEQYF.